The clone carrying this T cell receptor beta chain was observed a single time. The antigen is not known. A single base separates this from a much larger clone, so it may be a read error. V was cut by 3 bases and J by 7 bases, with 7 bases left in between. The V gene's germline CDR1 is DFQATT and CDR2 SNEGSKA (reference sequence). The CDR3 contains 11 residues. This specimen belongs to a study of post-analysis software for immune sequencing data. Study results and limitations: Patients showed TRBV5-6, TRBV5-1 and TRBV20-1 among several TRBV segments more frequent than in controls.

Unique molecular identifiers had been added to the TCR beta cDNA libraries. TCRdb re-called the PCR reads through MiXCR, storing one row per CDR3 protein. In the table there are about 200,000 distinct CDR3 sequences, about 30% of which are singletons. The clonotype comes from a girl between 2 and 17 years old with multiple sclerosis. The sample taken for sequencing was blood. The chain recombines TRBV20-1 with TRBJ2-1, with D maybe TRBD2 (5 bases). The CDR3 DNA sequence: TGCAGTGCTAGGAGGGAGAATGAGCAGTTCTTC. It encodes CSARRENEQFF.